These T cell receptor beta chains were read from a single sample in a study of T cells in localized non-small cell lung cancer. Measured with immunoSEQ multiplex PCR; TCRdb has only the in-frame clones, and not every one. Found here are fewer than 40,000 clones, around 84% of them singletons; the top ten hold less than 5%. Sample: peripheral blood, taken before any cancer treatment. The source of these receptors is a male donor at least 60 years old with stage III lung adenocarcinoma. The CDR3 runs from the conserved cysteine through the conserved F or W. D genes are given only for firm matches. Size is stated for part of the rows, as once, few or many counts, or as a class when the clone is expanded.

DNA	CDR3	V	size	J	D
TGTGCCAGTAGTATAGGTCGGGGTCGAGTGTTCAACATTCAGTACTTC	CASSIGRGRVFNIQYF	TRBV19	NA	TRBJ2-4	NA
TGTGCCAGCGGACCGATTCAGTATGGCTACACCTTC	CASGPIQYGYTF	TRBV2	NA	TRBJ1-2	NA
TGTGCCAGCAGCCCCGGGGCGGGGGGGAGTCAGCCCCAGCATTTT	CASSPGAGGSQPQHF	TRBV11-2	NA	TRBJ1-5	NA
TGTGCCAGCAGTGAAGCGGGACAGTTCGGGACCTACGAGCAGTACTTC	CASSEAGQFGTYEQYF	TRBV6-1	NA	TRBJ2-7	TRBD1
TGTGCCAGCTCCTCCGACAGGGTGGATGAGCAGTTCTTC	CASSSDRVDEQFF	TRBV18	NA	TRBJ2-1	TRBD1
TGTGCCAGCAGCCCCAATCGACAGGGGTCCAACTATGGCTACACCTTC	CASSPNRQGSNYGYTF	TRBV28	NA	TRBJ1-2	TRBD1
TGTGCCAGCAGCGCCGCCGCCAGGGTGGGGGTCTATGGCTACACCTTC	CASSAAARVGVYGYTF	TRBV7-2	NA	TRBJ1-2	NA
TGTGCCAGCAGCTTGTCTCCGGGGGTTGGCTACACCTTC	CASSLSPGVGYTF	TRBV5-6	once	TRBJ1-2	NA
TGTGCCAGCAGTTTATACCGGGGATATAGCAATCAGCCCCAGCATTTT	CASSLYRGYSNQPQHF	TRBV28	NA	TRBJ1-5	NA
TGTGCCAGTAGTACCACGGGGGGAATCCCGAACACTGAAGCTTTCTTT	CASSTTGGIPNTEAFF	TRBV19	once	TRBJ1-1	NA
TGCGCCAGCAGCCAAGGCTACTTTGAGACAGGGGCCACCCGCTCTGGGGCCAACGTCCTGACTTTC	CASSQGYFETGATRSGANVLTF	TRBV4-1	NA	TRBJ2-6	TRBD1
TGTGCCAGCAGCGGTGCTGATGAGATCCACGAGCAGTACTTC	CASSGADEIHEQYF	TRBV9	few	TRBJ2-7	NA
TGTGCCAGCAGCTTAGTTGGCGGGGCTGAGCAGTACTTC	CASSLVGGAEQYF	TRBV11-3	NA	TRBJ2-7	NA
TGTGCCAGCCTTCGCGGGGGCTCCTACAATGAGCAGTTCTTC	CASLRGGSYNEQFF	TRBV6-1	NA	TRBJ2-1	TRBD2
TGTGCCAGCACTTCTAGACAGGGAGGACGAGAGACCCAGTACTTC	CASTSRQGGRETQYF	TRBV9	NA	TRBJ2-5	NA
TGTGCCAGCAGCTTGGACGATACGCAGTATTTT	CASSLDDTQYF	TRBV5-4	NA	TRBJ2-3	NA
TGTGCTAGTGGTTTGGTACAAGGGAGCAATCAGCCCCAGCATTTT	CASGLVQGSNQPQHF	TRBV12-5	NA	TRBJ1-5	NA
TGCAGCGCTTGGGGACAGGGGGATGGCTACACCTTC	CSAWGQGDGYTF	TRBV29-1	NA	TRBJ1-2	TRBD1
TGTGCCAGCAGCCTAAGGGACAGGAATCAGCATGAGCAGTTCTTC	CASSLRDRNQHEQFF	TRBV7-9	medium-sized	TRBJ2-1	TRBD1
TGTGCCAGCAGTTACTCAGGGGACAGAAACAATGAGCAGTTCTTC	CASSYSGDRNNEQFF	TRBV6-6	NA	TRBJ2-1	TRBD1
TGTGCCAGCAGTTCCCCCGGGACAGCCTCCTACGAGCAGTACTTC	CASSSPGTASYEQYF	TRBV28	NA	TRBJ2-7	TRBD1
TGTGCCAGCAGCCAAGACAGGGGAGGACAGCCCCAGCATTTT	CASSQDRGGQPQHF	TRBV9	NA	TRBJ1-5	TRBD1
TGTGCCAGCAGCGTCGGGTCTACGGCGGGAGGGTCCTACAATGAGCAGTTCTTC	CASSVGSTAGGSYNEQFF	TRBV5-4	NA	TRBJ2-1	TRBD2
TGTGCCAGCAGCTTTACAGGGGGTGAAAAACTGTTTTTT	CASSFTGGEKLFF	TRBV7-2	NA	TRBJ1-4	TRBD1
TGCGCCAGCAGTCCCGGGGGCTATGGCTACACCTTC	CASSPGGYGYTF	TRBV5-1	NA	TRBJ1-2	NA
TGTGCCTGGAGTCTTTCTGGGAAAAACATGTTTTTT	CAWSLSGKNMFF	TRBV30	NA	TRBJ1-4	NA
TGTGCCAGCAGTGAGGGGGAGACCCAGTACTTC	CASSEGETQYF	TRBV2	NA	TRBJ2-5	NA
TGTGCCTGGAGTGTGCGGACAGTCAATGAAAAACTGTTTTTT	CAWSVRTVNEKLFF	TRBV30	NA	TRBJ1-4	NA
TGTGCCAGCAGCTCACGGGAGAACACTGAAGCTTTCTTT	CASSSRENTEAFF	TRBV5-4	NA	TRBJ1-1	NA
TGTGCCAGCAGCGGAGGGGCTAGCGGGAGGGATATTTACGAGCAGTACTTC	CASSGGASGRDIYEQYF	TRBV5-5	NA	TRBJ2-7	TRBD2
TGTGCCAGCAGACCTACACTTAACTATGGCTACACCTTC	CASRPTLNYGYTF	TRBV6-1	NA	TRBJ1-2	NA
TGTGCCTGGAGGGAGGGGGGGAGAGGCTACGAGCAGTACTTC	CAWREGGRGYEQYF	TRBV30	NA	TRBJ2-7	NA
TGTGCCAGTAGTTTGTCCAGATTTGAAAAACTGTTTTTT	CASSLSRFEKLFF	TRBV19	NA	TRBJ1-4	NA
TGTGCCAGCAGGTCAGGGGTTAGCTATGGCTACACCTTC	CASRSGVSYGYTF	TRBV28	NA	TRBJ1-2	NA
TGCGCCAGCAGCGTCTCCGGGACAGGGGGCCGGGAGACCCAGTACTTC	CASSVSGTGGRETQYF	TRBV5-1	NA	TRBJ2-5	TRBD1
TGTGCCAGCAGTGGCCTAGTCCCTGAAGCTTTCTTT	CASSGLVPEAFF	TRBV25-1	NA	TRBJ1-1	NA
TGTGCCAGCAGTTACGACGGCCACGAGCAGTACTTC	CASSYDGHEQYF	TRBV6-5	NA	TRBJ2-7	NA
TGTGCCAGCAGCGACTTCGGGAACAATCAGCCCCAGCATTTT	CASSDFGNNQPQHF	TRBV9	NA	TRBJ1-5	NA
TGTGCCAGCAGCCCGCCGGGGATGACCGGGGAGCTGTTTTTT	CASSPPGMTGELFF	TRBV7-9	once	TRBJ2-2	NA